This T cell receptor beta chain was retrieved from a study of cytomegalovirus exposure and HLA in healthy donors. Primers for the PCR totalled 60 Vbeta and 13 Jbeta. Measured with immunoSEQ multiplex PCR; TCRdb has only the in-frame clones, and not every one. The sample has about 120,000 clones; 17% are singletons. CDR1 and CDR2 from the germline V gene are SQVTM and ANQGSEA. The CDR3 has 13 amino acids. V lost 5 bases and J lost 0, with 11 bases in between. Study observations and caveats: Previous analysis showed most TCR beta V segments were productive about 87% or about 30% of the time.

Points on this clone: Its antigen is currently unknown.

This TCR came from a female donor in good health and CMV-seropositive. The chain joins TRBV29-1 to TRBJ2-7, with D perhaps matching TRBD2 (5 bases). The sequencing sample was made of PBMCs. The CDR3 region has the DNA TGCAGCGTTAGAGCGGTTCACTCCTACGAGCAGTACTTC. It translates to CSVRAVHSYEQYF.